This T cell receptor beta chain is drawn from a study of T cells in Graves' hyperthyroidism and ophthalmopathy. On the study more broadly: Blood from the periphery was taken at initial diagnosis, before any treatment.

Graves' hyperthyroidism was deemed stable absent ophthalmopathy progression within 18 months. There were TCR beta CDR3 regions amplified from RNA transcripts. First-round RT-PCR with HTBI primers amplified the TCR CDR3 region. A single record per CDR3 protein comes from TCRdb applying MiXCR to the multiplex PCR reads. In the table there are some 440,000 distinct CDR3 sequences, around a sixth of which are singletons. V lost 5 bases to trimming and J lost 0 bases, with 7 bases between them. CDR3 length: 13 residues. Germline V lookup: CDR1 SGHAT, CDR2 FQNNGV. This clonotype appeared many times. The specimen sequenced was blood. The rearrangement links TRBV11-2 to TRBJ2-5; D remains unclear. The TCR originated in a young woman with Graves' hyperthyroidism. In DNA form, the CDR3 reads TGTGCCAGCAGCCTCTCGTACCAAGAGACCCAGTACTTC. It translates to CASSLSYQETQYF. The full variable domain, in which reference TRBV11-2 and TRBJ2-5 provide the parts outside the CDR3, is EAGVAQSPRYKIIEKRQSVAFWCNPISGHATLYWYQQILGQGPKLLIQFQNNGVVDDSQLPKDRFSAERLKGVDSTLKIQPAKLEDSAVYLCASSLSYQETQYFGPGTRLLVL.